The 32 T cell receptor beta chains in this list originate from one sample, sequenced in a study of blood T cell repertoires in COVID-19. Clones were sequenced by immunoSEQ multiplex PCR, and TCRdb holds only the in-frame ones, with some missing. The data show fewer than 80,000 clones, around 79% seen once. Sequenced input: peripheral blood. These receptors were collected from a woman over 75 with active or convalescent COVID-19.

This chain links TRBV9 with TRBJ2-3; a weak D match, TRBD2 (6 bases). The V end lost 2 bases, the J end lost 3 bases, and 19 bases lay between the germline ends. The CDR3 totals 17 residues. Germline lookup yields CDR1 SGDLS and CDR2 YYNGEE. CDR3: CASSVRDSYQRTDTQYF. The CDR3 DNA is TGTGCCAGCAGCGTGAGGGACTCATACCAAAGGACAGATACGCAGTATTTT.

The gene calls are TRBV19 and TRBJ1-2; 7 bases fit TRBD1. From germline, CDR1 is LNHDA and CDR2 SQIVND (reference sequence). The V and J ends lost 5 bases and 5 bases, in that order; junction bases with no gene match: 11. CDR3 length: 15 amino acids. The CDR3 DNA sequence: TGTGCCAGTAGTGGGACAGCCGGCGAGTCTTATGGCTACACCTTC. This codes for CASSGTAGESYGYTF.

The genes are TRBV2 and TRBJ2-3, with 11 bases identical to TRBD1. Germline V gives CDR1 SNHLY, CDR2 FYNNEI. The CDR3 extends over 15 amino acids. V shed 6 bases and J 4 bases; nucleotides not matched to a gene: 6. As DNA, the CDR3 is TGTGCCAGCAGCCGGGACAGGGGGTCCGCAGATACGCAGTATTTT. It codes for CASSRDRGSADTQYF.

This chain links TRBV7-9 with TRBJ2-3; 9 bases align to TRBD2. Unmatched junction bases numbered 6, after V lost 6 bases and J lost 2 bases. The V gene's germline CDR1 is SEHNR and CDR2 FQNEAQ (reference sequence). The CDR3 sequence is 15 residues long. The CDR3 protein is CASSRLAVNTDTQYF. The CDR3 DNA sequence: TGTGCCAGCAGTAGACTAGCGGTTAACACAGATACGCAGTATTTT.

The chain couples TRBV11-2 to TRBJ2-7, with unresolved D. Trimming took off 5 bases at V and 2 bases at J, with 10 bases between the two ends. The CDR3 totals 13 residues. The V gene's germline CDR1 is SGHAT and CDR2 FQNNGV. The CDR3 DNA reads TGTGCCAGCAGCCCCGCCCAGACCTACGAGCAGTACTTC. This gives the protein CASSPAQTYEQYF.

This clone came up a few times. The V and J genes are TRBV7-2 and TRBJ2-7; 11 nucleotides align to TRBD2. Trimming took 5 bases from V and 2 from J; bases not matched to a gene: 2. Germline values: CDR1 SGHTA, CDR2 FQGNSA. This CDR3 spans 14 amino acids. The CDR3 spells CASSGTSGTYEQYF. Written as DNA, the CDR3 is TGTGCCAGCAGCGGGACTAGCGGAACCTACGAGCAGTACTTC.

In the case of this clone: Distinct nucleotide sequences in the sample also encode this CDR3. The V call is TRBV7-2, the J call TRBJ2-7, with unresolved D. There are 12 residues in the CDR3. With 4 bases removed from V and 6 bases from J, the gap between germline ends came to 10 bases. The germline V gene encodes CDR1 SGHTA and CDR2 FQGNSA. The CDR3 spells CASSSSFGEQYF. In nucleotides, the CDR3 is TGTGCCAGCAGCTCCTCCTTCGGCGAGCAGTACTTC.

The gene calls are TRBV7-2 and TRBJ1-2; a weak D match, TRBD1 (6 bases). Germline CDR1 and CDR2: SGHTA and FQGNSA. V shed 5 bases and J shed 4 bases, with 11 bases lying between them. The CDR3 length is 13 residues. Here the CDR3 reads CASSKGVSYGYTF. In DNA form, the CDR3 reads TGTGCCAGCAGCAAGGGGGTTAGCTATGGCTACACCTTC.

CDR3 in amino acids: CAWAGRGVDQPQHF. The DNA of the CDR3 is TGTGCCTGGGCAGGACGGGGGGTGGATCAGCCCCAGCATTTT. This rearrangement joins TRBV30 to TRBJ1-5; D might be TRBD1 (5 bases). CDR1 GTSNPN and CDR2 SVGIG come from the germline V gene (reference sequence). Trimming cost V 5 bases and J 5 bases, with 16 bases left between them. The CDR3 totals 14 residues.

The gene calls are TRBV19 and TRBJ2-7; perhaps TRBD2 as D (5 bases). The CDR3 length is 16 residues. The V gene's germline CDR1 is LNHDA and CDR2 SQIVND (reference sequence). The ends were cut back, 5 bases at V and 3 bases at J, with 20 bases in the middle. Here the CDR3 reads CASSASSLTGNYEQYF. The DNA for the CDR3 is TGTGCCAGTAGTGCCTCCTCCCTCACCGGGAACTACGAGCAGTACTTC.

The chain joins TRBV7-2 to TRBJ2-3; 7 positions match TRBD2. The CDR3 is 17 residues long. J lost 1 base, V lost 4 bases, and 11 bases had no gene match. CDR1 is SGHTA and CDR2 is FQGNSA in the germline V gene. The CDR3 DNA reads as TGTGCCAGCAGCTCGATACTAGCGATGTTGGGCACAGATACGCAGTATTTT. Translated, it gives CASSSILAMLGTDTQYF.

The table lists this clone with a few counts. CDR3 bases: TGTGCCAGCAGCTTAATCGGGGGAGGGACAGGGGCTTCACCCCTCCACTTT. It encodes CASSLIGGGTGASPLHF. This chain joins TRBV7-9 and TRBJ1-6, with 10 bases identical to TRBD1. Germline CDR1 reads SEHNR; CDR2 reads FQNEAQ (reference sequence). The CDR3 is 17 residues long. Trimming took 2 bases from V and 9 from J; bases not matched to a gene: 10.

This clone was counted only a few times. The V call is TRBV5-3, the J call TRBJ2-5; 7 bases line up with TRBD1. TRBV5-3 is flagged as an ORF with uncertain function. V was clipped by 4 bases and J by 5 bases; unmatched bases: 14. The CDR3 has 16 residues. In DNA form, the CDR3 reads TGTGCCAGAAGCCCAAAACACGACAGGGATCAGGAGACCCAGTACTTC. This gives the protein CARSPKHDRDQETQYF.

This chain uses TRBV3-1 (or the pseudogene TRBV3-2) with TRBJ2-6, with D possibly being TRBD2 (5 bases). CDR3 length equals 18 residues. V dropped 3 bases and J dropped 1 base, with 16 bases sitting between them. CDR1 and CDR2 from the germline V gene are LGHDT and YNNKEL (reference sequence). DNA of the CDR3: TGTGCCAGCAGCCACAGCCTAGGACTCCGATCTGGGGCCAACGTCCTGACTTTC. This translates into CASSHSLGLRSGANVLTF.

The V call is TRBV30, the J call TRBJ2-3, with 7 bases matching TRBD2. This CDR3 has 16 residues. V lost 4 bases and J lost 2; bases outside the gene matches: 12. The germline V gene has CDR1 GTSNPN and CDR2 SVGIG (reference sequence). Here the CDR3 reads CAWTPRGRAFTDTQYF. CDR3 sequence (DNA): TGTGCCTGGACCCCCAGAGGGAGGGCCTTCACAGATACGCAGTATTTT. Supplemented by reference TRBV30 and TRBJ2-3, the full variable domain reads SQTIHQWPATLVQPVGSPLSLECTVEGTSNPNLYWYRQAAGRGLQLLFYSVGIGQISSEVPQNLSASRPQDRQFILSSKKLLLSDSGFYLCAWTPRGRAFTDTQYFGPGTRLTVL.

The V and J genes are TRBV7-2 and TRBJ1-3; D not resolved. Germline V gene lookup returns CDR1 SGHTA and CDR2 FQGNSA. This CDR3 region has 12 residues. The V end lost 5 bases, the J end lost 8 bases, and 10 bases lay between the germline ends. This chain's CDR3 is CASSTYSDTIYF. In DNA, the CDR3 is TGTGCCAGCAGCACCTACTCGGACACCATATATTTT. The whole variable domain, filled in from reference TRBV7-2 and TRBJ1-3, reads GAGVSQSPSNKVTEKGKDVELRCDPISGHTALYWYRQSLGQGLEFLIYFQGNSAPDKSGLPSDRFSAERTGGSVSTLTIQRTQQEDSAVYLCASSTYSDTIYFGEGSWLTVV.

The gene calls are TRBV21-1 and TRBJ2-1; the table calls TRBD1, which could not be checked here. TRBV21-1 is tagged as a pseudogene. This CDR3 comprises 19 residues. The CDR3 here is CASSTPESRQGSSYNEQFF. As DNA, the CDR3 is TGTGCCAGCAGCACGCCCGAGAGTCGACAGGGCAGCTCCTACAATGAGCAGTTCTTC.

The chain joins TRBV7-2 to TRBJ1-2; D perhaps matches TRBD1 (5 bases). This CDR3 is 14 amino acids long. The germline V and J ends were trimmed by 1 base and 7 bases, with 13 bases remaining between them. CDR1 is SGHTA, CDR2 FQGNSA, per germline. The CDR3 DNA is TGTGCCAGCAGCTTAGGAACAGAAAGGGGTGGCTACACCTTC. The encoded protein is CASSLGTERGGYTF.

The chain recombines TRBV27 with TRBJ2-1; perhaps TRBD1 as D (5 bases). The germline CDR1 and CDR2 sequences are MNHEY and SMNVEV (reference sequence). Trimming stripped 0 bases from V and 4 bases from J, with 13 bases between. There are 16 residues in the CDR3. The CDR3 here is CASSLSSGPLYNEQFF. DNA for the CDR3: TGTGCCAGCAGTTTATCGTCAGGGCCGTTGTACAATGAGCAGTTCTTC.

This chain joins TRBV4-3 and TRBJ1-3, with D perhaps matching TRBD1 (5 bases). The CDR3 consists of 15 residues. Germline-derived CDR1 and CDR2 are LGHNA and YSLEER. Trimming shortened V by 2 bases and J by 0 bases, and 8 bases separated the two germline ends. CDR3 amino acids: CASSQQTGSGNTIYF. CDR3 DNA: TGCGCCAGCAGCCAACAAACAGGCTCTGGAAACACCATATATTTT.

This chain joins TRBV5-5 and TRBJ1-2; D ambiguous. V was cut by 0 bases and J by 3 bases, with 6 bases left in between. CDR1 is SGHKS and CDR2 is YYEKEE in the germline V gene (reference sequence). There are 13 residues in the CDR3. This chain's CDR3 is CASSLASDYGYTF. In DNA form, the CDR3 reads TGTGCCAGCAGCTTGGCTTCAGACTATGGCTACACCTTC.

The rearrangement links TRBV5-6 to TRBJ2-3, with D possibly matching TRBD1 (5 bases). CDR1 is SGHDT and CDR2 is YYEEEE in the germline V gene. CDR3 length equals 16 residues. Trimming shortened V by 3 bases and J by 3 bases, and 17 bases separated the two germline ends. The CDR3 bases are TGTGCCAGCAGCTACAGTAAGGGGCTGCGGACAGATACGCAGTATTTT. It encodes CASSYSKGLRTDTQYF.

This chain connects TRBV28 to TRBJ1-3; 9 positions match TRBD1. J gave up 0 bases and V 6 bases, and 9 bases lay outside the gene matches. The CDR3 covers 17 residues. Germline loops: CDR1 MDHEN, CDR2 SYDVKM. CDR3 coding DNA: TGTGCCAGCAGCCCACCGGGACAGGGTAACTCTGGAAACACCATATATTTT. Protein product: CASSPPGQGNSGNTIYF.

The rearrangement joins TRBV10-2 to TRBJ1-2, with a tentative D call TRBD1 (5 bases). CDR1 is WSHSY and CDR2 is SAAADI in the germline V gene. The CDR3 is 14 amino acids. The V gene lost 6 bases and the J gene lost 1 base, with 12 bases spanning the gap. DNA for the CDR3: TGCGCCAGCAGGGGGGGACTGATTAACTATGGCTACACCTTC. It encodes CASRGGLINYGYTF.

This clone has only a few counts. The chain uses TRBV7-8 and TRBJ2-7, with 8 bases matching TRBD2. The length of the CDR3 is 19 residues. After removal of 2 bases from V and 4 bases from J, the junction contained 19 bases not matched to a gene. From germline, CDR1 is SGHVS and CDR2 FQNEAQ. CDR3 DNA: TGTGCCAGCAGCTTAAGACTATGGGGAGGCAGCGGGGGTCCTTACGAGCAGTACTTC. Translation gives CASSLRLWGGSGGPYEQYF.

This chain joins TRBV5-8 and TRBJ2-7; possibly TRBD1 for D (6 bases). V was clipped by 1 base and J by 8 bases, with 13 bases between them. The germline V gene has CDR1 SGHTS and CDR2 YDEGEE. The CDR3 totals 13 residues. The CDR3 loop reads CASSLYTGSQQYF. The CDR3 nucleotides are TGTGCCAGCAGCTTGTACACAGGGTCACAGCAGTACTTC.

This clone rates as medium-sized. The chain is built from TRBV6-6 and TRBJ1-3, with 7 positions matching TRBD1. This CDR3 spans 15 amino acids. V gave up 2 bases and J gave up 4 bases; unmatched junction bases: 5. CDR1 and CDR2 (germline): MNHNY, SVGAGI (reference sequence). CDR3 amino acids: CASSYTTGPGNTIYF. The CDR3 region has the DNA TGTGCCAGCAGTTACACGACAGGGCCCGGAAACACCATATATTTT.

The chain combines TRBV19 with TRBJ1-2; D is uncertain. With 3 bases removed from V and 5 bases from J, the gap between germline ends came to 10 bases. The germline V gene encodes CDR1 LNHDA and CDR2 SQIVND (reference sequence). The CDR3 loop spans 13 amino acids. DNA of the CDR3: TGTGCCAGTAGTATTTCCACGGTATATGGCTACACCTTC. This codes for CASSISTVYGYTF.

V usage is TRBV7-5 and J usage is TRBJ2-1; the D segment call TRBD2 is taken from the table without a DNA check. TRBV7-5 is recorded as a pseudogene. This CDR3 comprises 20 residues. The CDR3 protein is CARRTLRGGLAGITNNEQFF. The CDR3 coding sequence is TGTGCCAGACGTACTCTACGGGGGGGACTAGCGGGAATAACCAACAATGAGCAGTTCTTC.

The V gene is TRBV2, the J gene TRBJ1-1; D remains ambiguous. Trimming shortened V by 4 bases and J by 0 bases, and 9 bases separated the two germline ends. The germline V gene encodes CDR1 SNHLY and CDR2 FYNNEI. The CDR3 is 14 amino acids. CDR3 region: CASSVRAMNTEAFF. Written as DNA, the CDR3 is TGTGCCAGCAGTGTCCGAGCTATGAACACTGAAGCTTTCTTT.

This clone has just one count. This chain joins TRBV27 and TRBJ2-6, with TRBD1 matching over 8 bases. The trim removed 1 base at V and 1 base at J, leaving 6 bases unmatched. Germline CDR1 and CDR2: MNHEY and SMNVEV (reference sequence). This CDR3 is 18 amino acids long. CDR3 nucleotide sequence: TGTGCCAGCAGTTTATATGGGACAGGCCATTCTGGGGCCAACGTCCTGACTTTC. It encodes CASSLYGTGHSGANVLTF.

The chain carries TRBV19 and TRBJ2-2; TRBD2 might be the D (5 bases). Germline CDR1 reads LNHDA; CDR2 reads SQIVND (reference sequence). V lost 3 bases, J lost 5 bases, and 13 bases lay in between. The length of the CDR3 is 15 residues. CDR3 loop: CASSMISAWTGELFF. The CDR3 DNA reads as TGTGCCAGTAGTATGATTAGCGCCTGGACCGGGGAGCTGTTTTTT.